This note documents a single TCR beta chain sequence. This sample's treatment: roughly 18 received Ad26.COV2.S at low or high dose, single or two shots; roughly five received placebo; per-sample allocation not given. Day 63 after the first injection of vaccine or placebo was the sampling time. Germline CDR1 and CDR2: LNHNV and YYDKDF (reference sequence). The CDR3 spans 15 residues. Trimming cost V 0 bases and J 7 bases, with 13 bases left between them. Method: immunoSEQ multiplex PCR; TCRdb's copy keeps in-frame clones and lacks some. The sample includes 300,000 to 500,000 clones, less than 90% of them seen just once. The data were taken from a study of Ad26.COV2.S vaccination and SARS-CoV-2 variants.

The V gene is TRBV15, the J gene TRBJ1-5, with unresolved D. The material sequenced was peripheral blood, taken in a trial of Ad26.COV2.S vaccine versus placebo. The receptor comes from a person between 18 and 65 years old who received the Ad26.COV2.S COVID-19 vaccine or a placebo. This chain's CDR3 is CATSRDQVGRQPQHF. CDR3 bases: TGTGCCACCAGCAGAGATCAGGTAGGAAGACAGCCCCAGCATTTT.